This TCR beta chain appears in the sequencing data of a study of blood T cell repertoires in COVID-19. Study summary: Both acute and convalescent COVID-19 samples were obtained from the United States, Italy and Spain. Nucleic acid was either cDNA or gDNA, and it came from T cells, B-cell-depleted T cells, or PBMCs.

The data were produced by immunoSEQ multiplex PCR, yet TCRdb's version contains in-frame clones alone and is incomplete. Of roughly 300,000 clones detected, 83% appear once; the ten largest clones hold 8% to 10%. V was shortened by 1 base and J by 12 bases, with 28 bases between the two germline ends. This CDR3 spans 19 amino acids. Germline assignment: CDR1 SGHTA and CDR2 FQGTGA. The sample consisted of peripheral blood. The V gene is TRBV7-3, the J gene TRBJ1-6, with D maybe TRBD1 (5 bases). This receptor was taken from a woman aged 45-65 years who had recovered from COVID-19. The CDR3 sequence is CASSLMRRPTGTPGGPLHF. DNA for the CDR3: TGTGCCAGCAGCTTAATGAGGAGACCCACCGGGACCCCGGGGGGACCCCTCCACTTT.